This TCR beta chain emerged from a study of blood T cell repertoires in COVID-19 (dated by TCRdb to the early 2020s). About the investigation overall: Collaborator samples came from the United States, Italy and Spain and covered acute and convalescent phases of COVID-19. The material from the prospective study consisted of cDNA or gDNA derived from T cells, B-cell-depleted T cells, or PBMCs. Where available, HLA class I and class II types were taken from metadata supplied by the sample provider and were not determined by assay-based typing. Samples came from the ongoing ImmuneRACE study (first 160 participants) plus 1,254 subjects from 6 global collaborators. Nearly every sample came with metadata listing a de-identified subject ID, COVID-19 status, age in years and sex. The repertoires were released in a freely available public database meant as a resource for research on the immune response to SARS-CoV-2. Deeply sampled blood TCRbeta repertoires from subjects exposed to, actively infected with, or recovered from COVID-19 were included in the dataset. Paper-wide results and their limitations: The quantity of clinical and demographic metadata differed by source and by participant and was supplied without curation.

Notes on this clone: Its antigen target is currently unknown. The germline gene is not matched at one end of the junction; a read error may be the cause.

The immunoSEQ Assay, a bias-controlled multiplex PCR, was used to amplify TCRbeta CDR3 regions from genomic DNA. Per the authors' processing: Nucleated cell counts per sample were estimated from amplification of reference gene primers within the assay. To quantify the absolute abundance of each unique TCRbeta CDR3 rearrangement, sequence reads were collapsed and filtered. For each sample, productive Simpson clonality was calculated by taking the square root of Simpson's diversity index across productive rearrangements. The table was pulled from immuneACCESS by TCRdb, which kept in-frame rearrangements only. Such tables lose some clones; where checked, under half of the loss comes from unresolved V genes, and the rest has no known cause. V and J calls and clone size are given by that table; D and trimming were obtained from the DNA. This sample has about 160,000 clones in its table, and about 93% of those were observed once. In total, the top ten clones hold around 4.6% of the sample.

Each collaborating institution followed its own protocols to collect whole blood in K2EDTA tubes. For TCRbeta analysis, collaborators shipped samples as frozen whole blood, isolated PBMCs, or DNA extracted from either of those sample types. From the cysteine up to the phenylalanine, the CDR3 has a length of 9 residues. Only CDR3 DNA remains: 27 bases, in frame from the first base. The germline V gene (reference sequence) sets CDR1 to DFQATT and CDR2 to SNEGSKA. This receptor chain uses TRBV20-1 and TRBJ1-2, with no reliable assignment of the D segment. The clonotype comes from a woman aged 45-59 years with acute or convalescent COVID-19. Sample: peripheral blood. The nucleotide sequence reads TGCAGTCCTAATTCGGCAGGACTCTTC. Its coded protein is CSPNSAGLF.